The clone carrying this T cell receptor (beta chain) was seen more than once but under ten times. Its antigen is not identified. This sample was included in a study of CD8 T cells in ankylosing spondylitis. Regarding the study as a whole: There were earlier reports of some motif variants in reactive arthritis synovial fluid and blood. Reports say disease-linked clones showed up significantly more in matched ankylosing spondylitis synovial fluid. Ankylosing spondylitis blood appeared to carry a characteristic TCR beta motif of roughly eight highly homologous variants.

Quantitative 5'-RACE with molecular barcodes was used to make the TCR beta libraries. TCRdb fed the 5' RACE reads into MiXCR, producing one record per CDR3 protein. The data contain around 770,000 distinct CDR3 sequences, under 20% of them singletons. Trimming pared 10 bases from V and 5 bases from J, leaving 16 bases between. CDR3 length: 13 residues. The germline CDR1 and CDR2 sequences are MNHEY and SVGEGT. Sequencing was performed on blood, either unsorted or a sorted T cell fraction (not recorded which). The TCR comes from a male donor with ankylosing spondylitis. The gene calls are TRBV6-2 or TRBV6-3 and TRBJ2-3, with a possible D match to TRBD1 (6 bases). The CDR3: CATREVGGDTQYF. The CDR3 DNA follows: TGTGCCACCAGGGAAGTAGGGGGAGATACGCAGTATTTT.